This T cell receptor beta chain was identified during a study of CD8+CD57+ T cells in acquired aplastic anemia. On the study more broadly: Isolated CD4+ and CD8+ cells, once sorted, yielded DNA averaging roughly 3.2 ug.

The authors sequenced patients whose flow cytometry had shown CD8+CD57+ cell expansion. Genomic DNA constituted the template upon which TCR beta VDJ and CDR3 profiling was performed. From the reads, TCRdb called clonotypes with MiXCR, one entry per CDR3 protein. This table holds roughly 280,000 distinct CDR3 sequences, under 60% found once. This clonotype was observed at least ten times. The germline CDR1 and CDR2 sequences are SNHLY and FYNNEI. Deletions cut 0 bases from V and 11 bases from J, with 7 bases between. The CDR3 is 11 amino acids. The V call is TRBV2, the J call TRBJ1-1, with D unclear. The specimen was sorted CD4+, CD8+, or CD8+CD57+ T cells (not recorded which) from PBMCs. The sequence was collected from a human donor with aplastic anemia. Here the CDR3 reads CASSEARPAFF. CDR3 nucleotide sequence: TGTGCCAGCAGTGAAGCGCGCCCGGCTTTCTTT.